These T cell receptor beta chains were read from a single sample in a study of blood T cell repertoires in COVID-19. Clones were sequenced by immunoSEQ multiplex PCR, and TCRdb holds only the in-frame ones, with some missing. The sample consists of 150,000 to 200,000 clones, roughly 80% of them appearing once. The specimen was peripheral blood. These receptors were obtained from a man in his 60s with acute or convalescent COVID-19. CDR3s include the opening cysteine and the closing phenylalanine or tryptophan. Each record gives: V gene, J gene, CDR3 protein.

V gene: TRBV4-1
J gene: TRBJ2-7
CDR3 protein: CASSSQAGNYEQYF

V gene: TRBV4-1
J gene: TRBJ2-2
CDR3 protein: CASSPQGGGANTGELFF

V gene: TRBV6-6
J gene: TRBJ1-1
CDR3 protein: CASSSPESLRNTEAFF

V gene: TRBV4-1
J gene: TRBJ1-2
CDR3 protein: CASTSGADGYTF

V gene: TRBV4-3
J gene: TRBJ2-3
CDR3 protein: CASSQYRADTQYF

V gene: TRBV11-2
J gene: TRBJ1-2
CDR3 protein: CASSPEGDRGQVGYTF

V gene: TRBV7-6
J gene: TRBJ1-2
CDR3 protein: CASSSGQGNYGYTF

V gene: TRBV5-4
J gene: TRBJ1-2
CDR3 protein: CASSTDNSNYGYTF

V gene: TRBV7-9
J gene: TRBJ1-3
CDR3 protein: CASSPSGRRGDLTGNTIYF

V gene: TRBV18
J gene: TRBJ1-1
CDR3 protein: CASSPGGVGTEAFF

V gene: TRBV30
J gene: TRBJ1-2
CDR3 protein: CAWAKGGWYGYTF

V gene: TRBV13
J gene: TRBJ1-2
CDR3 protein: CASSNIRGRGGYTF

V gene: TRBV12-5
J gene: TRBJ1-5
CDR3 protein: CASGSGQVINQPQHF

V gene: TRBV24-1
J gene: TRBJ2-7
CDR3 protein: CATSGVTQSGTGYYEQYF

V gene: TRBV7-9
J gene: TRBJ2-1
CDR3 protein: CASSHQYNEQFF

V gene: TRBV10-3
J gene: TRBJ1-1
CDR3 protein: CAISGTAAGTEAFF

V gene: TRBV7-9
J gene: TRBJ2-7
CDR3 protein: CASSQAGAYEQYF

V gene: TRBV4-3
J gene: TRBJ1-2
CDR3 protein: CASSREQGSHYGYTF

V gene: TRBV28
J gene: TRBJ1-2
CDR3 protein: CASSPTKTTGRGGYTF

V gene: TRBV5-1
J gene: TRBJ2-7
CDR3 protein: CASSLRQGPYEQYF

V gene: TRBV24-1
J gene: TRBJ2-3
CDR3 protein: CASQDTLSTDTQYF

V gene: TRBV29-1
J gene: TRBJ2-7
CDR3 protein: CSVAGRKSSYEQYF

V gene: TRBV24-1
J gene: TRBJ1-2
CDR3 protein: CATSDRDKIYGYTF

V gene: TRBV5-4
J gene: TRBJ1-2
CDR3 protein: CASSQGGQASNYGYTF

V gene: TRBV7-9
J gene: TRBJ2-5
CDR3 protein: CASSRTSAETQYF

V gene: TRBV19
J gene: TRBJ1-1
CDR3 protein: CASSYSGTGNTEAFF

V gene: TRBV25-1
J gene: TRBJ1-1
CDR3 protein: CASSESYGQNTEAFF

V gene: TRBV11-2
J gene: TRBJ2-5
CDR3 protein: CASSLTGSRETQYF

V gene: TRBV18
J gene: TRBJ1-3
CDR3 protein: CASSPGQDRNTIYF

V gene: TRBV12-5
J gene: TRBJ2-6
CDR3 protein: CASGKGQTSSGANVLTF

V gene: TRBV30
J gene: TRBJ2-1
CDR3 protein: CAWMTSGGGYNEQFF

V gene: TRBV2
J gene: TRBJ2-7
CDR3 protein: CASSEKGAGEQYF

V gene: TRBV5-1
J gene: TRBJ2-7
CDR3 protein: CASSFEPGLASYEQYF

V gene: TRBV25-1
J gene: TRBJ1-1
CDR3 protein: CASSVLGTGGPEAFF

V gene: TRBV5-1
J gene: TRBJ2-2
CDR3 protein: CASSQRTGANTGELFF

V gene: TRBV28
J gene: TRBJ1-1
CDR3 protein: CASSLDSTEAFF

V gene: TRBV5-1
J gene: TRBJ1-4
CDR3 protein: CASSTNGGTNEKLFF

V gene: TRBV30
J gene: TRBJ1-4
CDR3 protein: CAWSVRGGANEKLFF

V gene: TRBV7-2
J gene: TRBJ2-7
CDR3 protein: CASSWSTSGGYEQYF

V gene: TRBV27
J gene: TRBJ2-1
CDR3 protein: CASKAGGDSYNEQFF

V gene: TRBV12-3/TRBV12-4
J gene: TRBJ2-1
CDR3 protein: CASSHRDDEQFF

V gene: TRBV19
J gene: TRBJ2-6
CDR3 protein: CASSPGTGSPGANVLTF

V gene: TRBV9
J gene: TRBJ2-2
CDR3 protein: CASSFGTGPGGELFF

V gene: TRBV29-1
J gene: TRBJ2-7
CDR3 protein: CSVDERGLNEQYF

V gene: TRBV5-1
J gene: TRBJ2-1
CDR3 protein: CASSLAVSGQNLNEQFF

V gene: TRBV7-9
J gene: TRBJ2-1
CDR3 protein: CASSAPGRQGANEQFF